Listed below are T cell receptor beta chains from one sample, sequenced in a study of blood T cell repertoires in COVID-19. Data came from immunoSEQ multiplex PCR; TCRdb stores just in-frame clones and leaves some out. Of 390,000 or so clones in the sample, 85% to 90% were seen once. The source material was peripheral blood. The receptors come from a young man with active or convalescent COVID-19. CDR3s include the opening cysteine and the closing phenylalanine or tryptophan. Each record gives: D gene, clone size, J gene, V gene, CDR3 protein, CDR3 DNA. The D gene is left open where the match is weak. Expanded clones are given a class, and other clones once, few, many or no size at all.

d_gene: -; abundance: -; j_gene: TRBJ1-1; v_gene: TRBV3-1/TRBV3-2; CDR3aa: CASSQSVGGTEAFF; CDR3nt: TGTGCCAGCAGCCAATCGGTGGGGGGCACTGAAGCTTTCTTT
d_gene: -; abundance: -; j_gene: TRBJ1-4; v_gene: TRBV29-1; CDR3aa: CSVRQAGEKLFF; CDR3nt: TGCAGCGTCCGACAGGCTGGCGAAAAACTGTTTTTT
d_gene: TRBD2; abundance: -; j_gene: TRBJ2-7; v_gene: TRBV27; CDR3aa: CASSLGAGGYEQYF; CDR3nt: TGTGCCAGCAGTTTAGGTGCGGGGGGTTACGAGCAGTACTTC
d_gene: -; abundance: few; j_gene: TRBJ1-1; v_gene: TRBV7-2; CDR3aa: CASSPNFREAFF; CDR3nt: TGTGCCAGCAGTCCCAATTTTAGAGAAGCTTTCTTT
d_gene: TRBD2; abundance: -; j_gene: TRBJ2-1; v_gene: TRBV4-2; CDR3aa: CASSSGTTSNEQFF; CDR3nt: TGTGCCAGCAGCAGCGGGACTACCTCCAATGAGCAGTTCTTC
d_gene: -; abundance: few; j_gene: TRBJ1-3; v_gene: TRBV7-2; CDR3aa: CASSLEGITGNTIYF; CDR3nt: TGTGCCAGCAGCTTAGAGGGGATAACTGGAAACACCATATATTTT
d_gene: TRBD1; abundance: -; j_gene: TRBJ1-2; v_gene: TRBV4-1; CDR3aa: CASSQEGQGGYGYTF; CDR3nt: TGCGCCAGCAGCCAAGAGGGACAGGGGGGCTATGGCTACACCTTC
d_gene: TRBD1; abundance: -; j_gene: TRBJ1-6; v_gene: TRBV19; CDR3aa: CASSIGDSHLLHF; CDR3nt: TGTGCCAGTAGTATCGGGGACAGCCATCTCCTCCACTTT
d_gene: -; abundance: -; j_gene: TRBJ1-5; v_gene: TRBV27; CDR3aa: CASSPLGRMYSNQPQHF; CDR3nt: TGTGCCAGCAGTCCCCTGGGCAGAATGTATAGCAATCAGCCCCAGCATTTT
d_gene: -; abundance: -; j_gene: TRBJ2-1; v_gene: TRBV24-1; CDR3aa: CATGSASGYYNEQFF; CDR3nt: TGTGCCACCGGGAGCGCCTCAGGCTACTACAATGAGCAGTTCTTC
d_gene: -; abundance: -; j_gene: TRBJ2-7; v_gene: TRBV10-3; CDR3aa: CAIALASAYEQYF; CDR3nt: TGTGCCATCGCCCTGGCATCCGCCTACGAGCAGTACTTC
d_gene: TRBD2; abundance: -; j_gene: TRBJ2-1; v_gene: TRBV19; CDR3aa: CASSLSGGDYNEQFF; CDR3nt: TGTGCCAGTAGCCTATCTGGGGGGGATTACAATGAGCAGTTCTTC
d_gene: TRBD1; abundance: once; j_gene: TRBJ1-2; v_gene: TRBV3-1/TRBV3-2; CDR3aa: CASSQDRDRGRGGYTF; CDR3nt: TGTGCCAGCAGCCAAGATCGGGACAGGGGGCGCGGAGGCTACACCTTC
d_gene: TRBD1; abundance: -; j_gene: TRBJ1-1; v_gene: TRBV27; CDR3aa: CASTRGQGNTEAFF; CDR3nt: TGTGCCAGCACCAGGGGACAGGGGAACACTGAAGCTTTCTTT
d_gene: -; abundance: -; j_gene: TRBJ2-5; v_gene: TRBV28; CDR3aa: CASSFASASPTQYF; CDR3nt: TGTGCCAGCAGTTTTGCCAGCGCCTCGCCGACCCAGTACTTC
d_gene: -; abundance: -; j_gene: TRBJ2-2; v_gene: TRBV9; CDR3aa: CASSLAGTYAGELFF; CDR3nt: TGTGCCAGCAGCCTCGCCGGGACTTACGCCGGGGAGCTGTTTTTT
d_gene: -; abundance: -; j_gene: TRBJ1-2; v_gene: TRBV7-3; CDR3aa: CASSLTPNEAGYTF; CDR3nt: TGTGCCAGCAGCTTAACCCCCAACGAGGCTGGCTACACCTTC
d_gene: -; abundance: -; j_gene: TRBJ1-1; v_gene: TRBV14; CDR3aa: CASSQDRGRAEAFF; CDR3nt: TGTGCCAGCAGCCAAGACAGGGGTAGGGCTGAAGCTTTCTTT
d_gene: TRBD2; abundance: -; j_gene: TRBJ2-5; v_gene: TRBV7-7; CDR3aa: CASSGGETQYF; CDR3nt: TGTGCTAGCAGCGGGGGGGAGACCCAGTACTTC
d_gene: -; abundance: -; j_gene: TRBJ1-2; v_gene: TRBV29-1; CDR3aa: CSVKTPSYGYTF; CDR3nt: TGCAGCGTTAAGACACCCAGCTATGGCTACACCTTC
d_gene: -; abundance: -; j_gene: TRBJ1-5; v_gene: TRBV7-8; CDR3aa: CASSLINRPQHF; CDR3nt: TGTGCCAGCAGCTTAATCAATAGGCCCCAGCATTTT
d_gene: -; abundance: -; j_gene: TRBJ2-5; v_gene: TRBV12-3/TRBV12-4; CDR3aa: CASSQVRETQYF; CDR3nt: TGTGCCAGCAGTCAGGTGAGAGAGACCCAGTACTTC
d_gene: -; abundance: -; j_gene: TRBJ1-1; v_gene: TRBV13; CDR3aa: CASSLRWEGKTEAFF; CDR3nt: TGTGCCAGCAGCTTACGGTGGGAGGGTAAGACTGAAGCTTTCTTT
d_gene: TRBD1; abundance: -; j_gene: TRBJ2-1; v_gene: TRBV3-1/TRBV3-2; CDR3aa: CASSGQPGQELYNEQFF; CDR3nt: TGTGCCAGCAGCGGACAGCCGGGACAGGAGCTCTACAATGAGCAGTTCTTC
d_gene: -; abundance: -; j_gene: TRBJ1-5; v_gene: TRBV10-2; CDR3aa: CASSEGTIIGNQPQHF; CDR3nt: TGCGCCAGCAGTGAAGGTACGATAATCGGGAATCAGCCCCAGCATTTT
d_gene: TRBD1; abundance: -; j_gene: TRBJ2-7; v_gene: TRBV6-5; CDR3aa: CASRTGTGSYEQYF; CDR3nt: TGTGCCAGCAGAACCGGGACAGGATCCTACGAGCAGTACTTC
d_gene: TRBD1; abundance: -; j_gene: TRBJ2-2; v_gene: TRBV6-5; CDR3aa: CASTTRTGARGELFF; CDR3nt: TGTGCCAGCACTACAAGGACAGGGGCGAGGGGGGAGCTGTTTTTT
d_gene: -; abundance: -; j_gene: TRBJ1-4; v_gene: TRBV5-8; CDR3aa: CASSLAAAPRGKLFF; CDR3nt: TGTGCCAGCAGCTTGGCCGCGGCCCCCAGGGGAAAACTGTTTTTT
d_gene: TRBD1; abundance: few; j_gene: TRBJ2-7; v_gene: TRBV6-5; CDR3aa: CASSKGQNLYEQYF; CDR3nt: TGTGCCAGCAGTAAGGGACAGAACCTCTACGAGCAGTACTTC
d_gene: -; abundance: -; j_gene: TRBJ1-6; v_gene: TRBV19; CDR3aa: CASSIDIWLGASSPLHF; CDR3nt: TGTGCCAGTAGTATAGATATATGGTTGGGCGCGTCGTCACCCCTCCACTTT
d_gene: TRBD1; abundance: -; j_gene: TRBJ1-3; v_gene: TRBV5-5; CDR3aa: CASSYQTGPGDTIYF; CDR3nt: TGTGCCAGCAGCTACCAGACAGGGCCCGGAGACACCATATATTTT
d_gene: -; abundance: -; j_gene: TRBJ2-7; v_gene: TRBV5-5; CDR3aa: CASSFLTLAQGEQYF; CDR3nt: TGTGCCAGCAGCTTCCTCACTCTAGCACAAGGCGAGCAGTACTTC
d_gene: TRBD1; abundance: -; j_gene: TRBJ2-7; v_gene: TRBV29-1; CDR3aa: CSVGTGSRREQYF; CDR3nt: TGCAGCGTGGGGACAGGGAGTCGTCGAGAGCAGTACTTC
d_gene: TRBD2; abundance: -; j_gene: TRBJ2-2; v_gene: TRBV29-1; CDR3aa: CSVRSGGAGELFF; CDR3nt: TGCAGCGTTCGTAGCGGGGGGGCCGGGGAGCTGTTTTTT
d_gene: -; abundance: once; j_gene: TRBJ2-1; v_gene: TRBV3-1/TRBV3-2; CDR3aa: CASSHLYNEQFF; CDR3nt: TGTGCCAGCAGCCACCTTTACAATGAGCAGTTCTTC
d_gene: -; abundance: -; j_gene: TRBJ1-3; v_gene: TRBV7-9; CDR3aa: CAWGVSGNTIYF; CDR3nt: TGTGCTTGGGGAGTCTCTGGAAACACCATATATTTT
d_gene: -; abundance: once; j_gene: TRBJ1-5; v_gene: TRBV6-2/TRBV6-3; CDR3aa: CASSRGHTISQPQHF; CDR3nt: TGTGCCAGCAGCCGAGGACATACCATCAGTCAGCCCCAGCATTTT
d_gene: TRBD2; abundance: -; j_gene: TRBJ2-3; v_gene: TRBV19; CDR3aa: CASSPTSGVTDTQYF; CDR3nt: TGTGCCAGTAGCCCAACTAGCGGGGTCACAGATACGCAGTATTTT
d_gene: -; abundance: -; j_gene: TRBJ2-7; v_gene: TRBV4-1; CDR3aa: CASSQDLWPYEQYF; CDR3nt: TGCGCCAGCAGCCAAGATCTTTGGCCCTACGAGCAGTACTTC
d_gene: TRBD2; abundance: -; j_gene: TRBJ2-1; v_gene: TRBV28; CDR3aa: CASSYGGSSYNEQFF; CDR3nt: TGTGCCAGCAGTTACGGGGGGAGCTCCTACAATGAGCAGTTCTTC
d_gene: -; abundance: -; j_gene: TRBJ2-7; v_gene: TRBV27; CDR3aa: CASSLKEGYEQYF; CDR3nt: TGTGCCAGCAGTTTAAAGGAGGGCTACGAGCAGTACTTC